Below, 4 T cell receptor beta chains from the same sample are listed, as sequenced in a study of blood T cells in healthy people across ages. PCR was performed a second time for about 7 to 11 cycles using a sample-barcoded 5' primer and a J-beta primer mix. TCRdb re-derived calls from the 5' RACE reads in MiXCR, one entry per CDR3 protein. The sample yields 800,000 to 950,000 distinct CDR3 sequences, 25% to 30% seen once. Separately, the same data were catalogued under a study of T cells of mothers and their children.

Sequencing used blood. The receptors were gathered from a woman aged 40 to 50 in good health.

About this clonotype itself: Given the absence of the conserved phenylalanine or tryptophan at the CDR3 end, a read error is likely. No DNA is shown, since the ends of the CDR3 on it are uncertain; the CDR3 is the one TCRdb lists. The chain links TRBV5-1 to TRBJ2-5; the table's TRBD1 call for D was not verified on the DNA. Per germline, CDR1 SGHRS and CDR2 YFSETQ. The CDR3 is made up of 14 amino acids, end residues included. The chain's CDR3 is CASSPLGWGYTFGS.

This clonotype appeared many times. This chain joins TRBV29-1 and TRBJ2-7; D ambiguous. CDR1 and CDR2 from the germline V gene are SQVTM and ANQGSEA. The ends were cut back, 7 bases at V and 2 bases at J, with 18 bases in the middle. The CDR3 runs to 14 residues. CDR3: CSAGGQSTAYEQYF. CDR3 in DNA: TGCAGCGCCGGTGGGCAGTCGACTGCCTACGAGCAGTACTTC.

Concerning this clonotype itself: Possible read error: a much larger clone is one base away. The chain recombines TRBV10-3 with TRBJ1-1; D gene ambiguous. Per the germline V gene, CDR1 is ENHRY and CDR2 is SYGVKD. The length of the CDR3 is 11 residues. The DNA of the CDR3 is TGTGCCTCCGGCCTGAACACTGGAGCTTTCTTT. Translating it yields CASGLNTGAFF.

This clonotype was picked up many times. The chain links TRBV6-5 to TRBJ2-7; 7 bases match TRBD1. V lost 6 bases and J lost 5; bases outside the gene matches: 1. Per germline, CDR1 MNHEY and CDR2 SVGAGI. The CDR3 contains 11 residues. The DNA for the CDR3 is TGTGCCAGCAGCCAGGGGGACGAGCAGTACTTC. Translating gives CASSQGDEQYF.